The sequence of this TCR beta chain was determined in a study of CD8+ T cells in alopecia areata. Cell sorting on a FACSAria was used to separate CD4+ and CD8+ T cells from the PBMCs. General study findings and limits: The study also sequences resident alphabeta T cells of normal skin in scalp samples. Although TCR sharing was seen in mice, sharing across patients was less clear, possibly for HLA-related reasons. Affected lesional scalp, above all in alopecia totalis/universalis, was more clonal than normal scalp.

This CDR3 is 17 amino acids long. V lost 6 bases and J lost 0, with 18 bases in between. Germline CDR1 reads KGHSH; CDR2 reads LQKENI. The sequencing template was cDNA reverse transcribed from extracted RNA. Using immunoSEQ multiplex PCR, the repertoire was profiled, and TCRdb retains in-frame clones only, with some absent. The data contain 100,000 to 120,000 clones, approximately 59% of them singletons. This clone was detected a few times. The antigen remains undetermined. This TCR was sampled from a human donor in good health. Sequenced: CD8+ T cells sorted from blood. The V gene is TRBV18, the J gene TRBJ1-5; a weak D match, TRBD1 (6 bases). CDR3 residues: CASSLRQAPYSNQPQHF. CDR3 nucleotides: TGTGCCAGCTCCCTTCGACAGGCCCCTTATAGCAATCAGCCCCAGCATTTT.